Following are 32 T cell receptor beta chains from one sample sequenced in a study of blood T cell repertoires in COVID-19. Assay: immunoSEQ multiplex PCR; the TCRdb copy retains only in-frame clones and omits some. Here the sample spans tens of thousands of clones, roughly 80% being singletons. The sequenced material came from peripheral blood. Receptors were obtained from a human donor in a cohort sampled during active COVID-19.

The chain uses TRBV4-1 and TRBJ2-7; 8 positions match TRBD2. With 4 bases clipped from V and 0 bases from J, the junction kept 17 bases outside the gene matches. Germline lookup yields CDR1 MGHRA and CDR2 YSYEKL. CDR3 length: 19 residues. The CDR3 loop reads CASSPSASPTSGFSYEQYF. The CDR3 nucleotides read TGCGCCAGCAGCCCCTCAGCCTCCCCCACTAGCGGCTTCTCCTACGAGCAGTACTTC.

This clone was recorded once. V gene TRBV2 combines with J gene TRBJ1-4; D is unclear. Looked up from germline, CDR1 is SNHLY and CDR2 is FYNNEI. Trimming stripped 2 bases from V and 8 bases from J, with 6 bases between. The CDR3 totals 12 residues. This CDR3 is CASSEQREKLFF. DNA for the CDR3: TGTGCCAGCAGTGAACAACGGGAAAAACTGTTTTTT.

The chain is built from TRBV18 and TRBJ2-3; 12 bases agree with TRBD1. V was clipped by 5 bases and J by 9 bases; unmatched bases: 12. CDR1 and CDR2 (germline): KGHSH, LQKENI. The CDR3 is made up of 16 amino acids. CDR3 loop: CASSSSGTGGAGTQYF. CDR3 coding DNA: TGTGCCAGCTCATCTTCCGGGACAGGGGGCGCCGGGACGCAGTATTTT.

The chain carries TRBV12-3 or TRBV12-4 and TRBJ2-5, with D perhaps matching TRBD1 (6 bases). This CDR3 has 13 residues. V lost 4 bases to trimming and J lost 5 bases, with 11 bases between them. The CDR3 sequence: CASSYRVVETQYF. The CDR3 nucleotides are TGTGCCAGCAGTTACAGGGTTGTGGAGACCCAGTACTTC.

The V and J genes are TRBV5-4 and TRBJ2-3; 10 bases are a match to TRBD1. The CDR3 sequence is 15 residues long. V shed 4 bases, J shed 3 bases, and the junction held 5 bases outside the gene matches. From germline, CDR1 is SGHNT and CDR2 YYREEE (reference sequence). CDR3 residues: CASSTGTGVTDTQYF. The CDR3 nucleotides are TGTGCCAGCAGCACCGGGACAGGGGTTACAGATACGCAGTATTTT.

The rearrangement uses TRBV9 and TRBJ2-7, with TRBD2 as a possible D gene (9 bases). The CDR3 length is 14 residues. Germline lookup yields CDR1 SGDLS and CDR2 YYNGEE. Trimming removed 3 bases at V and 5 bases at J, with 15 bases between. This CDR3 is CASSGQGTSHEQYF. In nucleotides, the CDR3 is TGTGCCAGCAGCGGACAGGGGACTAGCCACGAGCAGTACTTC.

The V call is TRBV28, the J call TRBJ1-4, with D perhaps TRBD1 (5 bases). V lost 5 bases to trimming and J lost 8 bases, with 15 bases between them. The CDR3 runs to 14 residues. Germline assignment: CDR1 MDHEN and CDR2 SYDVKM. CDR3 loop: CASSPGGDLEKLFF. The CDR3 bases are TGTGCCAGCAGTCCCGGGGGGGATCTCGAAAAACTGTTTTTT.

The chain joins TRBV27 to TRBJ2-1; 9 bases agree with TRBD2. The V segment lost 6 bases and the J segment 4 bases; nucleotides outside the gene matches: 7. Germline CDR1 and CDR2: MNHEY and SMNVEV (reference sequence). The CDR3 is 15 amino acids. CDR3 protein: CASRYQAGGYNEQFF. The CDR3 nucleotides read TGTGCCAGCAGGTATCAGGCGGGGGGGTACAATGAGCAGTTCTTC.

This chain joins TRBV5-4 and TRBJ2-7; TRBD1 matches 12 bases. From germline, CDR1 is SGHNT and CDR2 YYREEE (reference sequence). The V segment lost 4 bases and the J segment 9 bases; nucleotides outside the gene matches: 17. The CDR3 is 17 residues long. The CDR3 protein is CASSPEGGTGGGFVQYF. The CDR3 region has the DNA TGTGCCAGCAGCCCTGAAGGGGGGACAGGGGGCGGTTTCGTGCAGTACTTC.

The genes are TRBV11-3 and TRBJ2-7, with TRBD1 identical over 9 bases. CDR3 length: 15 amino acids. The V gene end was trimmed by 2 bases and the J gene end by 0 bases; junction bases not matched to a gene: 2. Germline CDR1 and CDR2: SGHNT and YENEEA. This chain's CDR3 is CASSLTTGGSYEQYF. CDR3 coding DNA: TGTGCCAGCAGCTTAACGACAGGGGGCTCCTACGAGCAGTACTTC.

This clone was detected only a few times. Other DNA sequences in this specimen translate into the identical CDR3. V gene TRBV27 combines with J gene TRBJ1-2; 12 bases line up with TRBD1. The germline V gene has CDR1 MNHEY and CDR2 SMNVEV (reference sequence). Trimming removed 3 bases from V and 5 bases from J; junction bases left unmatched: 4. This CDR3 has 15 amino acids. CDR3 amino acids: CASSFRDRGRYGYTF. CDR3 bases: TGTGCCAGCAGTTTCCGGGACAGGGGGCGGTATGGCTACACCTTC.

This chain uses TRBV6-5 with TRBJ1-1; the D is unclear. V was clipped by 6 bases and J by 0 bases, with 11 bases between them. From germline, CDR1 is MNHEY and CDR2 SVGAGI. The CDR3 has 14 amino acids. CDR3 nucleotides: TGTGCCAGCAGGGAGGCAGCGGTGAACACTGAAGCTTTCTTT. It is translated as CASREAAVNTEAFF.

The J gene is TRBJ2-6, the V gene TRBV6-5, with no clear D. This CDR3 has 14 residues. V was trimmed by 7 bases and J by 0 bases, leaving 7 bases between them. Germline CDR1 and CDR2: MNHEY and SVGAGI. CDR3 nucleotide sequence: TGTGCCAGCACATCCAACTCTGGGGCCAACGTCCTGACTTTC. It encodes CASTSNSGANVLTF.

This chain links TRBV7-6 with TRBJ1-1, with D maybe TRBD1 (6 bases). The V end was cut by 7 bases, the J end by 1 base, with 19 bases between. The germline V gene has CDR1 SGHVS and CDR2 FNYEAQ. The CDR3 contains 16 residues. The CDR3 nucleotides read TGTGCCAGCACACCTCTTGGGGGCGCGTCGAACACTGAAGCTTTCTTT. Its translation: CASTPLGGASNTEAFF.

The V call is TRBV11-2, the J call TRBJ2-7; 7 bases match TRBD2. The germline CDR1 and CDR2 sequences are SGHAT and FQNNGV. V shed 10 bases and J 2 bases; nucleotides not matched to a gene: 8. The CDR3 spans 13 residues. CDR3 in amino acids: CATLASGTYEQYF. In DNA form, the CDR3 reads TGTGCCACCCTAGCTAGCGGCACCTACGAGCAGTACTTC.

This rearrangement joins TRBV5-1 to TRBJ1-1; 12 bases match TRBD1. V lost 4 bases, J lost 4 bases, and 2 bases stayed unmatched. Germline V gene sequence: CDR1 SGHRS, CDR2 YFSETQ. This CDR3 region has 14 residues. CDR3 loop: CASSPGQGATEAFF. Written as DNA, the CDR3 is TGCGCCAGCAGCCCGGGACAGGGGGCCACTGAAGCTTTCTTT.

The rearrangement links TRBV5-5 to TRBJ2-5; TRBD2 matches at 10 bases. CDR3 size: 16 residues. CDR1 and CDR2 from the germline V gene are SGHKS and YYEKEE (reference sequence). V lost 0 bases and J lost 3; bases outside the gene matches: 5. The DNA of the CDR3 is TGTGCCAGCAGCTTGGCAAGCGGGGGGGCCGAAGAGACCCAGTACTTC. This sequence encodes CASSLASGGAEETQYF. The full variable domain, rest sourced from reference TRBV5-5 and TRBJ2-5, is DAGVTQSPTHLIKTRGQQVTLRCSPISGHKSVSWYQQVLGQGPQFIFQYYEKEERGRGNFPDRFSARQFPNYSSELNVNALLLGDSALYLCASSLASGGAEETQYFGPGTRLLVL.

The chain has TRBV28 and TRBJ2-7, with TRBD2 matching over 8 bases. The CDR3 is 15 amino acids. V lost 4 bases to trimming and J lost 2 bases; unmatched junction nucleotides: 7. Germline CDR1 reads MDHEN; CDR2 reads SYDVKM. The CDR3 here is CASSSIAGRPYEQYF. In nucleotides, the CDR3 is TGTGCCAGCAGTTCGATAGCGGGGCGACCCTACGAGCAGTACTTC.

On this clone itself: Other DNA sequences in the same sample also yield this CDR3. This sequence joins TRBV9 and TRBJ2-3, with 11 bases identical to TRBD2. The CDR3 runs to 15 residues. Germline CDR1 is SGDLS and CDR2 is YYNGEE. The V and J ends lost 0 bases and 5 bases, in that order; junction bases with no gene match: 2. The CDR3 protein is CASSVGLAGGDTQYF. CDR3 bases: TGTGCCAGCAGCGTAGGGCTAGCGGGGGGAGATACGCAGTATTTT.

V gene TRBV6-6 combines with J gene TRBJ2-3; no definite D call. V lost 1 base, J lost 7 bases, and 6 bases lay in between. From germline, CDR1 is MNHNY and CDR2 SVGAGI (reference sequence). This CDR3 has 12 amino acids. CDR3 residues: CASSYLGNTQYF. CDR3 nucleotide sequence: TGTGCCAGCAGTTACTTGGGCAATACGCAGTATTTT.

The CDR3 nucleotides are TGTGCCAGCAGCCACGGAGTCTCTGGGGCCAACGTCCTGACTTTC. Residues: CASSHGVSGANVLTF. This rearrangement joins TRBV7-2 to TRBJ2-6; D remains unclear. The CDR3 length is 15 residues. Germline-derived CDR1 and CDR2 are SGHTA and FQGNSA. Trimming left V 5 bases short and J 0 bases short, with 8 bases between.

The genes are TRBV25-1 and TRBJ2-2, with D perhaps TRBD1 (6 bases). V lost 3 bases and J lost 7, with 21 bases in between. This CDR3 region has 17 residues. Germline V gives CDR1 MGHDK, CDR2 SYGVNS. This CDR3 reads CASSDSWGQGPYGELFF. For the CDR3, the DNA is TGTGCCAGCAGTGACAGCTGGGGGCAGGGGCCGTACGGGGAGCTGTTTTTT.

J is TRBJ1-2 and V is TRBV5-4; possible D gene TRBD1, 5 bases. Trimming left V 0 bases short and J 6 bases short, with 21 bases between. The germline gives CDR1 SGHNT, CDR2 YYREEE (reference sequence). This CDR3 contains 17 residues. Written as DNA, the CDR3 is TGTGCCAGCAGCTTGGATCATCGTGGGGGGATGGGGGATGGCTACACCTTC. This translates into CASSLDHRGGMGDGYTF.

V usage is TRBV10-2 and J usage is TRBJ2-3; the match to TRBD1 covers 8 bases. CDR1 and CDR2 (germline): WSHSY, SAAADI. The junction had 7 bases not matched to a gene; V was cut back by 3 bases and J by 5 bases. The CDR3 is 15 residues long. The CDR3 protein is CASSDQGARVDTQYF. For the CDR3, the DNA is TGCGCCAGCAGTGATCAGGGGGCGCGAGTAGATACGCAGTATTTT.

The CDR3 is CASSLAGGTDGYTF. DNA of the CDR3: TGTGCCAGCAGCTTAGCGGGCGGGACCGATGGCTACACCTTC. This rearrangement joins TRBV7-8 to TRBJ1-2, with D maybe TRBD1 (5 bases). Trimming removed 0 bases from V and 6 bases from J, with 11 bases in between. The CDR3 length is 14 residues. Germline-derived CDR1 and CDR2 are SGHVS and FQNEAQ.

The chain employs TRBV27 and TRBJ2-3; D is perhaps TRBD1 (7 bases). The CDR3 length is 16 residues. Trimming took 6 bases from V and 6 from J, leaving 22 bases between them. CDR1 is MNHEY, CDR2 SMNVEV, per germline (reference sequence). The CDR3 DNA reads as TGTGCCAGCAGGCAGGGGGGATTTCGACCTCAGGATACGCAGTATTTT. Residues: CASRQGGFRPQDTQYF.

The gene calls are TRBV18 and TRBJ1-2; D unclear. Trimming left V 4 bases short and J 2 bases short, with 5 bases between. This CDR3 has 12 amino acids. Germline V CDR1 and CDR2: KGHSH, LQKENI. CDR3 in DNA: TGTGCCAGCTCACGTTCGAACTATGGCTACACCTTC. It yields the protein CASSRSNYGYTF.

This sequence joins TRBV25-1 and TRBJ1-1; a possible D gene is TRBD1 (5 bases). V lost 11 bases to trimming and J lost 1 base, with 14 bases between them. Germline V gene data show CDR1 as MGHDK and CDR2 as SYGVNS. This CDR3 is 13 amino acids long. DNA for the CDR3: TGTGCCTCCTGCCAGGGTTGGAACACTGAAGCTTTCTTT. It specifies CASCQGWNTEAFF.

The rearrangement joins TRBV5-1 to TRBJ1-1, with D unclear. V was cut by 5 bases and J by 1 base, with 9 bases left in between. The CDR3 has 13 residues. CDR1 is SGHRS and CDR2 is YFSETQ in the germline V gene. CDR3 sequence (DNA): TGCGCCAGCAGGGGCCAGGAGAACACTGAAGCTTTCTTT. Translated: CASRGQENTEAFF.

V usage is TRBV14 and J usage is TRBJ2-1; 9 bases align to TRBD1. This CDR3 region has 13 residues. The V segment lost 5 bases and the J segment 15 bases; nucleotides outside the gene matches: 11. Germline CDR1 is SGHDN and CDR2 is FVKESK. CDR3 in amino acids: CASSSQTGTGRFF. In DNA form, the CDR3 reads TGTGCCAGCAGCTCCCAGACCGGGACAGGGAGGTTCTTC.

This chain connects TRBV6-1 to TRBJ2-6, with D unclear. Between the trimmed V and J ends, which lost 1 base and 1 base, there was a span of 8 bases. This CDR3 region has 16 residues. Germline V gene data show CDR1 as MNHNS and CDR2 as SASEGT. The CDR3 region has the DNA TGTGCCAGCAGTGAAGTAAACCGGTCTGGGGCCAACGTCCTGACTTTC. It specifies CASSEVNRSGANVLTF.

The chain is built from TRBV18 and TRBJ1-2; TRBD1 might be the D (6 bases). The CDR3 is made up of 13 amino acids. The germline V gene has CDR1 KGHSH and CDR2 LQKENI. Trimming left V 2 bases short and J 6 bases short, with 10 bases between. The CDR3 DNA reads as TGTGCCAGCTCACCAGATACAGGGCATGGCTACACCTTC. Translation gives CASSPDTGHGYTF.